This T cell receptor beta chain was profiled in a study of blood T cell repertoires in COVID-19. About the research overall: Samples representing acute and convalescent COVID-19 were sourced from the United States, Italy and Spain. The analysed material was cDNA or gDNA that came from T cells, B-cell-depleted T cells, or PBMCs.

Original processing methods: Using reference gene primer amplification, nucleated cell counts were estimated. Repertoires were generated with immunoSEQ multiplex PCR, while TCRdb's copy carries only in-frame clones and drops some. For V, J and clone size, that table is used; D and trimming come from the DNA. The table lists roughly 500,000 clones, approximately 89% of them singletons. V was pared by 2 bases and J by 6 bases, with 10 bases of the junction left unmatched. The CDR3 has 16 residues. CDR1 and CDR2 (germline): SGHTA, FQGNSA. This clone was detected a few times. Those enrolled in Seattle joined during active infection and were followed longitudinally afterward.

This receptor was obtained from a man aged 18 to 29 with COVID-19, enrolled during active disease. This sequence joins TRBV7-2 and TRBJ2-3; 8 positions agree with TRBD2. Source material: peripheral blood. DNA for the CDR3: TGTGCCAGCAGCTTAACCGCGGGAGGCGGGGGGGATACGCAGTATTTT. It codes for CASSLTAGGGGDTQYF.